This passage covers 5 T cell receptor beta chains from one sample sequenced in a study of regulatory T cells in long-lasting Graves disease. Time point: newly diagnosed GD, antithyroid drugs for less than 3 months. Extracted PBMC RNA gave rise to the TCR library. The TCR beta library used iRepertoire HTBI primers with Arm-PCR amplification of CDR3. TCRdb itself ran the multiplex PCR reads through MiXCR, one entry per CDR3 protein. The sample contains about 370,000 distinct CDR3 sequences, around 15% of which appear only once. The sequenced sample was peripheral blood mononuclear cells (PBMCs), obtained at new diagnosis, from a patient treated with antithyroid drugs. Receptors originate from a female donor with Graves disease.

This clonotype was seen ten or more times. The rearrangement joins TRBV27 to TRBJ1-1, with D possibly TRBD1 on 6 matching bases. The CDR3 consists of 15 residues. From germline, CDR1 is MNHEY and CDR2 SMNVEV (reference sequence). Trimming left V 5 bases short and J 1 base short, with 14 bases between. The CDR3 sequence: CASSGPGTTNTEAFF. Written as DNA, the CDR3 is TGTGCCAGCAGTGGGCCCGGGACAACGAACACTGAAGCTTTCTTT.

This clonotype has a count of ten or more. The chain links TRBV12-3 or TRBV12-4 to TRBJ2-1; 7 positions match TRBD1. The CDR3 sequence is 15 residues long. Losses at the gene ends were 7 bases for V and 0 bases for J; bases not matched to a gene: 6. The CDR3 nucleotides read TGTGCCAGCACCCGGGGACAGTTCTCCTACAATGAGCAGTTCTTC. It translates to CASTRGQFSYNEQFF.

Comments on this clonotype: Given a much more abundant clone one base away, this may be a read error. The gene calls are TRBV4-1 and TRBJ2-1; D gene unclear. The CDR3 is 15 amino acids. Deletions cut 2 bases from V and 13 bases from J, with 21 bases between. The germline V gene has CDR1 MGHRA and CDR2 YSYEKL. The DNA of the CDR3 is TGCGCCAGCAGCCAAAGGGCGGCCACCCAAGAGACCCAGTTCTTC. Amino acid sequence: CASSQRAATQETQFF.

This clonotype was seen many times. The chain links TRBV7-2 to TRBJ2-7; D is uncertain. The CDR3 has 16 residues. Trimming took off 2 bases at V and 6 bases at J, with 20 bases between the two ends. CDR1 is SGHTA, CDR2 FQGNSA, per germline. CDR3 in amino acids: CASSLIATAISPEQYF. CDR3 bases: TGTGCCAGCAGCTTAATAGCCACTGCCATCTCCCCCGAGCAGTACTTC. Full variable domain (rest looked up from reference TRBV7-2 and TRBJ2-7): GAGVSQSPSNKVTEKGKDVELRCDPISGHTALYWYRQSLGQGLEFLIYFQGNSAPDKSGLPSDRFSAERTGGSVSTLTIQRTQQEDSAVYLCASSLIATAISPEQYFGPGTRLTVT.

V is TRBV6-4 and J is TRBJ2-3, with 10 nucleotides matching TRBD2. The CDR3 sequence is 16 residues long. V trimming: 2 bases; J trimming: 2 bases; junction bases outside the gene matches: 4. Germline V lookup: CDR1 MRHNA, CDR2 SNTAGT. The CDR3 region has the DNA TGTGCCAGCAGTGACCGGACTAGCGGAAACACAGATACGCAGTATTTT. Its translation: CASSDRTSGNTDTQYF.